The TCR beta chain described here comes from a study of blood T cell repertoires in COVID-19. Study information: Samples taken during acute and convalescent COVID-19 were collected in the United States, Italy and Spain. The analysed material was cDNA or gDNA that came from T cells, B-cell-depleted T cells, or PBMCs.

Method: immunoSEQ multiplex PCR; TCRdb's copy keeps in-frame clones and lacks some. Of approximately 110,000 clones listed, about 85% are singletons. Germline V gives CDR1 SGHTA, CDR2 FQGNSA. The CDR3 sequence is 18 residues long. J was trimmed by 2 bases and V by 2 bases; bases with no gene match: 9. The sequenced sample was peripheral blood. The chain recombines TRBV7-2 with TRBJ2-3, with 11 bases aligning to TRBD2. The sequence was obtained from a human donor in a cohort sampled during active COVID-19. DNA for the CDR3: TGTGCCAGCAGCTTACAACTACTAGCGGGGGCCTCCACAGATACGCAGTATTTT. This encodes CASSLQLLAGASTDTQYF.